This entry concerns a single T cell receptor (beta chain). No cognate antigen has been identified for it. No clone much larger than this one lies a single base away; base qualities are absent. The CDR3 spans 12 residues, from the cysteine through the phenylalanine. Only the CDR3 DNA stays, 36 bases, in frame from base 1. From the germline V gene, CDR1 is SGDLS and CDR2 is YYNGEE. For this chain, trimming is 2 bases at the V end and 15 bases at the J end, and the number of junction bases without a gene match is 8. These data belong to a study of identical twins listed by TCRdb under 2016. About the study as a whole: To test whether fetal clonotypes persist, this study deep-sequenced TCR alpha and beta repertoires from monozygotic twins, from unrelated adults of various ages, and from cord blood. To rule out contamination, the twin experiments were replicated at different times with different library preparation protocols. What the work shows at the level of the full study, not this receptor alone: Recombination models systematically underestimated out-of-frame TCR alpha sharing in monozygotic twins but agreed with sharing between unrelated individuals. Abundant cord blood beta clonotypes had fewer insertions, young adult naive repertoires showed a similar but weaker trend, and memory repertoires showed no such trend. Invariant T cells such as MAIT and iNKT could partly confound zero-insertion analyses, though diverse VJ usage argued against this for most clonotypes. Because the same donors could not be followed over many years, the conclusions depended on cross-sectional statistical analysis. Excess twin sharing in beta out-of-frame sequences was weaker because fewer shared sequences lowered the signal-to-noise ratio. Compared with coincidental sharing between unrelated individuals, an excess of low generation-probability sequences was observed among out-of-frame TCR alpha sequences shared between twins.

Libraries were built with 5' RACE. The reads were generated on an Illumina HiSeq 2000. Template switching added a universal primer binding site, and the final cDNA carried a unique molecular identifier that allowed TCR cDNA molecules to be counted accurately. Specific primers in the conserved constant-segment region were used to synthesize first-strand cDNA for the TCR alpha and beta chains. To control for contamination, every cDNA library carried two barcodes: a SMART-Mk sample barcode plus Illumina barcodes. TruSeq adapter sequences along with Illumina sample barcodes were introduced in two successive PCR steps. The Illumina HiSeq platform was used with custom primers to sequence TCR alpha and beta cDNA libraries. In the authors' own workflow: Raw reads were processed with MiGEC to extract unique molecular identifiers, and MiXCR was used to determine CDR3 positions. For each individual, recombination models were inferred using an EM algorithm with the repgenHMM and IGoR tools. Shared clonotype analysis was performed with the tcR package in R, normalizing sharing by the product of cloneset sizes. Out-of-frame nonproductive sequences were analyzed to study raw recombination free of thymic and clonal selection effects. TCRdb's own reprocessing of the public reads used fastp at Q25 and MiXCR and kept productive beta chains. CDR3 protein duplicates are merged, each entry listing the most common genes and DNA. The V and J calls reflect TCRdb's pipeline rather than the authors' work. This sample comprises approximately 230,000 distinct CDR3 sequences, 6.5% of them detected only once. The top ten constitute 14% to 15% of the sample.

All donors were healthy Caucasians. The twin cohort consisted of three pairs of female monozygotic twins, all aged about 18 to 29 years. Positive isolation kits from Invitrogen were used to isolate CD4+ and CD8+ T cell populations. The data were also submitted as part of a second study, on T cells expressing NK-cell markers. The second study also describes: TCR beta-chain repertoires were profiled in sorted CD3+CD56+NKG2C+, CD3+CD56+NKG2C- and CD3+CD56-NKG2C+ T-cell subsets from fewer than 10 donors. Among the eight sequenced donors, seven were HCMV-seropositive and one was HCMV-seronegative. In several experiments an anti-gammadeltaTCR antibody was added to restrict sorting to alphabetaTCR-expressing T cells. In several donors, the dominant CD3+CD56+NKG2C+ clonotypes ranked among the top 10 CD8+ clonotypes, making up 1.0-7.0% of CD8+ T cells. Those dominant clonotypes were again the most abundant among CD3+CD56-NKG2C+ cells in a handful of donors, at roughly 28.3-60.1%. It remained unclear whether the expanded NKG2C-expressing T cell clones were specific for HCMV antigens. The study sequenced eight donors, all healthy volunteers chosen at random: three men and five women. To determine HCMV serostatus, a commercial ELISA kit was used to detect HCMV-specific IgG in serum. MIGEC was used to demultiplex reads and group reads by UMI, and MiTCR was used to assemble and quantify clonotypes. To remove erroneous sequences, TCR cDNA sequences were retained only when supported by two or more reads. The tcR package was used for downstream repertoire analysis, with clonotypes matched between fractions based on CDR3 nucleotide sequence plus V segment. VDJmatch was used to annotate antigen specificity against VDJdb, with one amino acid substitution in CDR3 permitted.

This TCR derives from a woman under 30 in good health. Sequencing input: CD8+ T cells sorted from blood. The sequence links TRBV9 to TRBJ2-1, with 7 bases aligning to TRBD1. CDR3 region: CASSVDGTVPFF. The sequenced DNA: TGTGCCAGCAGCGTGGATGGGACAGTGCCGTTCTTC.